The sequence of this T cell receptor (beta chain) was determined in a study of cytomegalovirus exposure and HLA in healthy donors. As for the study in general: Findings of an earlier analysis included about 120 million unique TCR beta sequences from roughly 190 million T cells.

The CDR3 consists of 14 residues. J was trimmed by 4 bases and V by 6 bases; bases with no gene match: 3. CDR1 is SNHLY and CDR2 is FYNNEI in the germline V gene. Findings and caveats of the study: Previously analyzed data showed that most TCR beta V segments were productive at a frequency of about 87% or about 30%. Roughly uniform depth of sequencing across donors was assumed in presence/absence analyses.

This clone was seen once. What it binds is unknown. Use of 60 Vbeta and 13 Jbeta primers characterized the PCR. Clones were read by immunoSEQ multiplex PCR, and TCRdb kept only the in-frame ones, dropping some. The repertoire has 150,000 to 200,000 clones, 85% to 90% of them found once; the top ten carry 1.5% to 2%. The chain employs TRBV2 and TRBJ1-2, with 12 bases that match TRBD1. The receptor was derived from a woman aged 18 to 35 in good health and CMV-seronegative. Sequencing was performed on PBMCs. The CDR3 DNA reads TGTGCCAGCAGGGGGACAGGGGGCCTCTATGGCTACACCTTC. Encoded protein: CASRGTGGLYGYTF.